Listed below are T cell receptor beta chains from one sample, sequenced in a study of T cells in Graves' hyperthyroidism and ophthalmopathy. TCRdb reprocessed the multiplex PCR reads via MiXCR and lists one record per CDR3 protein. The sample includes some 350,000 distinct CDR3 sequences, around 15% of them seen just once. The material sequenced was blood. The origin of the receptors is a woman aged 40-49 years with Graves' ophthalmopathy. The CDR3 runs from the conserved cysteine through the conserved F or W. D genes are given only for firm matches.

J gene | V gene | D gene | CDR3 protein
TRBJ2-5 | TRBV29-1 | . | CSARAGGAVETQYF
TRBJ1-2 | TRBV5-6 | . | CASSRQRMTDGYTF
TRBJ2-1 | TRBV3-1 | . | CASSRGRGGEQFF
TRBJ1-2 | TRBV6-1 | . | CASRAGGEDYGYTF
TRBJ2-7 | TRBV6-2/TRBV6-3 | . | CASSQGVLLGEQYF
TRBJ2-1 | TRBV12-3/TRBV12-4 | TRBD2 | CASRRAGSGRLFGNEQFF
TRBJ1-1 | TRBV6-1 | TRBD1 | CASSGGTGGAVNTEAFF
TRBJ1-1 | TRBV5-1 | TRBD1 | CASSASGQGKQGAEAFF
TRBJ2-5 | TRBV2 | TRBD1 | CASRSDRADRETQYF
TRBJ2-4 | TRBV19 | TRBD2 | CASSIDSGLAKNIQYF
TRBJ1-2 | TRBV6-1 | TRBD1 | CASSERVGQWGGYTF